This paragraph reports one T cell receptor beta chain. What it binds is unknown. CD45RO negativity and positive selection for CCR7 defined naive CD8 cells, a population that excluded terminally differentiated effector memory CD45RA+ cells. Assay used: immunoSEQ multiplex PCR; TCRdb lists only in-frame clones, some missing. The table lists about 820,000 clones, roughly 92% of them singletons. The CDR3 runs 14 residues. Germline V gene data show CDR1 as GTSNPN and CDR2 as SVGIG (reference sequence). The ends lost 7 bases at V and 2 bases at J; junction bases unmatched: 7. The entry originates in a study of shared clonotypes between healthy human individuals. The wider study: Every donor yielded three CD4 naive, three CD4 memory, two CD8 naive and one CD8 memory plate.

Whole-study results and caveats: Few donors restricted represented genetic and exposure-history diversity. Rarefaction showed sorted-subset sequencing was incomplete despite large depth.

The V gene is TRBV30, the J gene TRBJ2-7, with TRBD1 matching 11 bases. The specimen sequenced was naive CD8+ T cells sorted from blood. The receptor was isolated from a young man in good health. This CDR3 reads CAFSPGQGAYEQYF. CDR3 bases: TGTGCCTTCTCGCCGGGACAGGGGGCCTACGAGCAGTACTTC.